This T cell receptor beta chain was captured by sequencing in a study of blood T cells in healthy people across ages. The V gene end was trimmed by 0 bases and the J gene end by 2 bases; junction bases not matched to a gene: 3. This CDR3 is built from 15 residues. Per the germline V gene, CDR1 is DFQATT and CDR2 is SNEGSKA (reference sequence). For the second PCR, which ran for roughly 6 to 12 cycles, a sample-barcoded 5' primer and a J-beta primer mix were used. A single record per CDR3 protein comes from TCRdb applying MiXCR to the 5' RACE reads. The sample comprises about 800,000 distinct CDR3 sequences, 20% to 25% of which are singletons, and approximately 4% rests with the top ten. This clonotype has a handful of counts. These data were also reused for a study on T cells of mothers and their children.

Sequences were obtained from blood. The sequence was collected from a boy younger than 18 in good health. The chain is built from TRBV20-1 and TRBJ1-3; TRBD1 agrees at 8 bases. The CDR3 reads CSAREIQGAGNTIYF. CDR3 DNA: TGCAGTGCTAGAGAGATACAGGGGGCTGGAAACACCATATATTTT.